The 11 T cell receptor beta chains in this list originate from one sample, sequenced in a study of neurological immune-mediated disorders. Time point specified: technical triplicate 1. TCRdb reprocessed the 5' RACE reads with MiXCR, giving one entry per CDR3 protein. The data hold fewer than 50,000 distinct CDR3 sequences, with 8.5% to 14% observed a single time. The sample comprised PBMCs. The receptors were gathered from a man aged 55 to 69 with HTLV-1-associated myelopathy (HAM/TSP).

The chain has TRBV5-1 and TRBJ1-1; D not certain. V shed 5 bases and J shed 1 base, with 6 bases lying between them. The germline gives CDR1 SGHRS, CDR2 YFSETQ. The CDR3 runs 12 residues. The CDR3, as DNA: TGCGCCAGCAGAGTTGGGAACACTGAAGCTTTCTTT. Its translation is CASRVGNTEAFF.

This clonotype was observed at least ten times. The chain joins TRBV20-1 to TRBJ1-1, with D unclear. Trimming stripped 6 bases from V and 1 base from J, with 15 bases between. CDR3 length: 14 amino acids. From germline, CDR1 is DFQATT and CDR2 SNEGSKA (reference sequence). CDR3 nucleotide sequence: TGCAGTGCACAAGACCAGAGTGGGAACACTGAAGCTTTCTTT. This translates into CSAQDQSGNTEAFF.

The table lists this clonotype with many counts. This rearrangement joins TRBV5-5 to TRBJ2-7, with 7 bases fitting TRBD2. V lost 1 base and J lost 3; bases outside the gene matches: 4. CDR3 length: 14 amino acids. Germline V gene sequence: CDR1 SGHKS, CDR2 YYEKEE (reference sequence). The CDR3 DNA reads as TGTGCCAGCAGCTTGTTGGCGGGGGACTACGAGCAGTACTTC. Residues: CASSLLAGDYEQYF.

The rearrangement links TRBV6-5 to TRBJ2-1; 10 positions match TRBD1. There are 14 residues in the CDR3. The germline gives CDR1 MNHEY, CDR2 SVGAGI. V trimming: 8 bases; J trimming: 8 bases; junction bases outside the gene matches: 9. CDR3 sequence (DNA): TGTGCCAGCCGCCGGGACAGGGGTTTCGATGAGCAGTTCTTC. This translates into CASRRDRGFDEQFF.

This clonotype was counted at least ten times. CDR3 sequence: CSAGDIRLEAFF. In nucleotides, the CDR3 is TGCAGTGCAGGGGACATCCGACTTGAAGCTTTCTTT. The V call is TRBV20-1, the J call TRBJ1-1, with D tentatively TRBD1 (6 bases). Trimming shortened V by 6 bases and J by 7 bases, and 15 bases separated the two germline ends. Germline values: CDR1 DFQATT, CDR2 SNEGSKA (reference sequence). CDR3 size: 12 residues.

This clonotype was observed many times. The V and J genes are TRBV20-1 and TRBJ1-2, with D hard to call. The CDR3 runs to 15 residues. CDR1 DFQATT and CDR2 SNEGSKA come from the germline V gene (reference sequence). V was cut by 0 bases and J by 2 bases, with 13 bases left in between. CDR3 coding DNA: TGCAGTGCTAGAGATACCAAGACACCGAACTATGGCTACACCTTC. Its translation: CSARDTKTPNYGYTF.

This clonotype was recorded many times. The chain employs TRBV20-1 and TRBJ2-1; the match to TRBD2 covers 9 bases. Germline trimming cut 4 bases from V and 10 bases from J; bases unmatched to any gene: 11. The CDR3 runs to 14 residues. Germline CDR1 and CDR2: DFQATT and SNEGSKA (reference sequence). The CDR3 sequence: CSAIRAGGTWEQFF. The CDR3 nucleotides are TGCAGTGCTATCCGAGCGGGAGGAACTTGGGAGCAGTTCTTC.

This clonotype has at least ten counts. This rearrangement joins TRBV6-5 to TRBJ2-1; D could derive from TRBD1 or TRBD2 (5 bases each). CDR3 length: 14 residues. Germline CDR1 reads MNHEY; CDR2 reads SVGAGI. V was cut by 8 bases and J by 4 bases, with 15 bases left in between. The CDR3: CASGDPGPYNEQFF. The CDR3 bases are TGTGCCAGCGGAGACCCGGGGCCTTACAATGAGCAGTTCTTC.

This clonotype was observed many times. CDR3 in DNA: TGTGCCAGCAGCCTCACGGCGGGAGGAGCCTCCGGGGAGCTGTTTTTT. As protein: CASSLTAGGASGELFF. The gene calls are TRBV7-3 and TRBJ2-2; 8 nucleotides line up with TRBD2. Germline V gene sequence: CDR1 SGHTA, CDR2 FQGTGA. The CDR3 is 16 residues long. The V segment lost 5 bases and the J segment 6 bases; nucleotides outside the gene matches: 11.

This clonotype was detected ten times or more. The CDR3 sequence: CASSFRVAGSSEQYF. The CDR3, as DNA: TGTGCCAGCAGTTTTCGGGTTGCCGGGAGTAGCGAGCAGTACTTC. The chain carries TRBV12-3 or TRBV12-4 and TRBJ2-7; a possible D gene is TRBD2 (6 bases). CDR3 length equals 15 residues. V gave up 3 bases and J gave up 6 bases, with 18 bases separating them.

This clonotype occurred many times. This chain links TRBV5-1 with TRBJ1-2; 9 bases map to TRBD1. Per germline, CDR1 SGHRS and CDR2 YFSETQ. The V and J ends lost 4 bases and 2 bases, in that order; junction bases with no gene match: 6. The CDR3 totals 15 residues. CDR3 nucleotide sequence: TGCGCCAGCAGCCCAGGAGACAGGGGGAACTATGGCTACACCTTC. Translation gives CASSPGDRGNYGYTF.